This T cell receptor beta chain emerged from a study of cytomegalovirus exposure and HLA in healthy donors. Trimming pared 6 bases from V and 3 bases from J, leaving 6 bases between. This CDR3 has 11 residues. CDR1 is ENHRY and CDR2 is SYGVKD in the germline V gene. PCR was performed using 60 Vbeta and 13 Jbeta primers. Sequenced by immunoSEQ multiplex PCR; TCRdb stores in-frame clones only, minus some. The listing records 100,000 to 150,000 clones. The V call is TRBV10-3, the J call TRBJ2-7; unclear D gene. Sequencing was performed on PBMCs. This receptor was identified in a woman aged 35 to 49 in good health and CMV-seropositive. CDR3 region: CAISPGYEQYF. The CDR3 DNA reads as TGTGCCATCAGCCCAGGCTACGAGCAGTACTTC.